These T cell receptor beta chains were read from a single sample in a study of cytomegalovirus exposure and HLA in healthy donors. Using immunoSEQ multiplex PCR, the repertoire was profiled, and TCRdb retains in-frame clones only, with some absent. Found here are 110,000 to 150,000 clones, about three quarters of them singletons; the top ten hold roughly 4.3%. The sequenced sample was PBMCs. Source of these receptors: a male donor in good health and CMV-seronegative. Both conserved end residues are part of each CDR3. The D gene is left open where the match is weak. Size is stated for part of the rows, as once, few or many counts, or as a class when the clone is expanded.

clone size: .
V gene: TRBV29-1
D gene: TRBD1
J gene: TRBJ2-5
CDR3 DNA: TGCAGCGTTGGAGTTATCGGGGACAGGGGTGAGACCCAGTACTTC
CDR3 protein: CSVGVIGDRGETQYF

clone size: .
V gene: TRBV7-2
D gene: TRBD1
J gene: TRBJ2-7
CDR3 DNA: TGTGCCAGCAGCTTAACCGGGACAGGGTTCTACGAGCAGTACTTC
CDR3 protein: CASSLTGTGFYEQYF

clone size: .
V gene: TRBV6-1
D gene: .
J gene: TRBJ2-2
CDR3 DNA: TGTGCCAGTTACGGTGGCAGGTCGGTCACCGGGGAGCTGTTTTTT
CDR3 protein: CASYGGRSVTGELFF

clone size: once
V gene: TRBV6-6
D gene: .
J gene: TRBJ2-3
CDR3 DNA: TGTGCCAGCAGTTACAATGGTGGTCGGGCAGATACGCAGTATTTT
CDR3 protein: CASSYNGGRADTQYF

clone size: .
V gene: TRBV11-2
D gene: .
J gene: TRBJ1-5
CDR3 DNA: TGTGCCAGCAGCTTAGTACCAGGGAATAGCAATCAGCCCCAGCATTTT
CDR3 protein: CASSLVPGNSNQPQHF

clone size: .
V gene: TRBV6-5
D gene: .
J gene: TRBJ1-2
CDR3 DNA: TGTGCCAGCAGTTACTCGATCAGGGAGGTCTATGGCTACACCTTC
CDR3 protein: CASSYSIREVYGYTF

clone size: few
V gene: TRBV6-5
D gene: .
J gene: TRBJ2-1
CDR3 DNA: TGTGCCAGCAGTTTGACTGGATCTAGCTCCTACAATGAGCAGTTCTTC
CDR3 protein: CASSLTGSSSYNEQFF

clone size: .
V gene: TRBV19
D gene: TRBD1
J gene: TRBJ1-5
CDR3 DNA: TGTGCCAGTAGTAGGACAGGGCTGAAGGGCAATCAGCCCCAGCATTTT
CDR3 protein: CASSRTGLKGNQPQHF

clone size: .
V gene: TRBV2
D gene: .
J gene: TRBJ1-5
CDR3 DNA: TGTGCCAGCAGTGAAGAGGGGGGGGGCGGACAGCCCCAGCATTTT
CDR3 protein: CASSEEGGGGQPQHF

clone size: .
V gene: TRBV30
D gene: TRBD2
J gene: TRBJ2-5
CDR3 DNA: TGTGCCTGGGGCGGGGGGAACCCAGAGACCCAGTACTTC
CDR3 protein: CAWGGGNPETQYF

clone size: .
V gene: TRBV13
D gene: .
J gene: TRBJ2-7
CDR3 DNA: TGTGCCAGCAGGACTTCTGACAGACCCTACGAGCAGTACTTC
CDR3 protein: CASRTSDRPYEQYF

clone size: .
V gene: TRBV19
D gene: TRBD1
J gene: TRBJ2-6
CDR3 DNA: TGTGCCAGCGTCCTACAGGGGACTGGGGCCAACGTCCTGACTTTC
CDR3 protein: CASVLQGTGANVLTF

clone size: .
V gene: TRBV5-4
D gene: TRBD2
J gene: TRBJ2-5
CDR3 DNA: TGTGCCAGCAGCTTAAGGCCCGGGACTAAAGAGACCCAGTACTTC
CDR3 protein: CASSLRPGTKETQYF

clone size: few
V gene: TRBV7-9
D gene: TRBD1
J gene: TRBJ1-1
CDR3 DNA: TGTGCCAGCAGTTCCATCAGGGGGGTGAACACTGAAGCTTTCTTT
CDR3 protein: CASSSIRGVNTEAFF

clone size: few
V gene: TRBV5-4
D gene: TRBD1
J gene: TRBJ2-2
CDR3 DNA: TGTGCCAGCAGTTACAGGGGGCCCGGGGAGCTGTTTTTT
CDR3 protein: CASSYRGPGELFF

clone size: .
V gene: TRBV7-9
D gene: TRBD1
J gene: TRBJ2-7
CDR3 DNA: TGTGCCAGCAGCTTAGCGACAGGGTTTTCGGGCGAGCAGTACTTC
CDR3 protein: CASSLATGFSGEQYF

clone size: .
V gene: TRBV5-1
D gene: TRBD1
J gene: TRBJ1-1
CDR3 DNA: TGCGCCAGCAGCTTGGGCGATATGGCAGGGGGCACTGAAGCTTTCTTT
CDR3 protein: CASSLGDMAGGTEAFF

clone size: .
V gene: TRBV10-3
D gene: .
J gene: TRBJ1-5
CDR3 DNA: TGTGCCATCAGTCTGGGGCTTCTGAATCAGCCCCAGCATTTT
CDR3 protein: CAISLGLLNQPQHF

clone size: .
V gene: TRBV25-1
D gene: .
J gene: TRBJ1-2
CDR3 DNA: TGTGCCAGCATTCAATCGACAGCACCATATGGCTACACCTTC
CDR3 protein: CASIQSTAPYGYTF

clone size: few
V gene: TRBV7-9
D gene: TRBD1
J gene: TRBJ1-1
CDR3 DNA: TGTGCCAGCACCCCCTGGACAGGCGGGAACACTGAAGCTTTCTTT
CDR3 protein: CASTPWTGGNTEAFF

clone size: .
V gene: TRBV18
D gene: .
J gene: TRBJ2-5
CDR3 DNA: TGTGCCAGCTCACCGCTAGAGGTTGGAGAGACCCAGTACTTC
CDR3 protein: CASSPLEVGETQYF

clone size: .
V gene: TRBV9
D gene: .
J gene: TRBJ2-7
CDR3 DNA: TGTGCCAGCAGCGTAGGGGACACCTTCTACGAGCAGTACTTC
CDR3 protein: CASSVGDTFYEQYF

clone size: .
V gene: TRBV9
D gene: .
J gene: TRBJ2-1
CDR3 DNA: TGTGCCAGCAGCGGGGACCCGAGGTTAGCGGCCTCCTACAATGAGCAGTTCTTC
CDR3 protein: CASSGDPRLAASYNEQFF

clone size: .
V gene: TRBV25-1
D gene: TRBD2
J gene: TRBJ2-4
CDR3 DNA: TGTGCCAGCAGTGCTAGCGGGAGAGGTTGGGACAAAAACATTCAGTACTTC
CDR3 protein: CASSASGRGWDKNIQYF

clone size: .
V gene: TRBV11-2
D gene: .
J gene: TRBJ1-2
CDR3 DNA: TGTGCCAGCAGCTTAGATACCCTGGCCCGAGGCTACACCTTC
CDR3 protein: CASSLDTLARGYTF

clone size: .
V gene: TRBV11-1
D gene: TRBD1
J gene: TRBJ1-2
CDR3 DNA: TGTGCCAGCAGCTTAGGACAGGGGGCGAGAGGCTACACCTTC
CDR3 protein: CASSLGQGARGYTF

clone size: .
V gene: TRBV6-5
D gene: .
J gene: TRBJ1-4
CDR3 DNA: TGTGCCAGCAGTTACTCCATACTTGATGAAAAACTGTTTTTT
CDR3 protein: CASSYSILDEKLFF

clone size: .
V gene: TRBV5-5
D gene: TRBD2
J gene: TRBJ2-1
CDR3 DNA: TGTGCCAGCAGCCTACCGATCGGGACTAGTGGCTACAATGAGCAGTTCTTC
CDR3 protein: CASSLPIGTSGYNEQFF

clone size: .
V gene: TRBV27
D gene: TRBD1
J gene: TRBJ1-1
CDR3 DNA: TGTGCCAGCAGCGAACAGGGGACGAACACTGAAGCTTTCTTT
CDR3 protein: CASSEQGTNTEAFF

clone size: .
V gene: TRBV6-5
D gene: .
J gene: TRBJ2-2
CDR3 DNA: TGTGCCAGCAGTTACGCGGGGCCGGGAACCGGGGAGCTGTTTTTT
CDR3 protein: CASSYAGPGTGELFF

clone size: .
V gene: TRBV30
D gene: .
J gene: TRBJ1-6
CDR3 DNA: TGTGCCTGGAGTCCTCGGTGGACAGTGAGCTCCTATAATTCACCCCTCCACTTT
CDR3 protein: CAWSPRWTVSSYNSPLHF

clone size: few
V gene: TRBV18
D gene: .
J gene: TRBJ2-7
CDR3 DNA: TGTGCCAGCTCCCTCAAGGGGGAATCTTACGAGCAGTACTTC
CDR3 protein: CASSLKGESYEQYF

clone size: .
V gene: TRBV5-1
D gene: .
J gene: TRBJ1-5
CDR3 DNA: TGCGCCAGCAGCTTCCTATATAGCAATCAGCCCCAGCATTTT
CDR3 protein: CASSFLYSNQPQHF

clone size: .
V gene: TRBV9
D gene: TRBD1
J gene: TRBJ2-7
CDR3 DNA: TGTGCCAGCAGCGCCTCCGCGACAGGGGCCTACGAGCAGTACTTC
CDR3 protein: CASSASATGAYEQYF

clone size: few
V gene: TRBV5-1
D gene: TRBD2
J gene: TRBJ2-1
CDR3 DNA: TGCGCCAGCAGCTTATCCGGGACTAGCGGGGCCTACAATGAGCAGTTCTTC
CDR3 protein: CASSLSGTSGAYNEQFF

clone size: once
V gene: TRBV28
D gene: TRBD1
J gene: TRBJ1-2
CDR3 DNA: TGTGCCAGCAATCCCCAGGGACAGTACTATGGCTACACCTTC
CDR3 protein: CASNPQGQYYGYTF

clone size: .
V gene: TRBV6-6
D gene: .
J gene: TRBJ2-2
CDR3 DNA: TGTGCCAGCAGTTACGAGGCGGGGCGAGGCACCGGGGAGCTGTTTTTT
CDR3 protein: CASSYEAGRGTGELFF

clone size: .
V gene: TRBV2
D gene: TRBD2
J gene: TRBJ2-5
CDR3 DNA: TGTGCCAGCAGCCGGACTAGCGGGAGGGGAGAGACCCAGTACTTC
CDR3 protein: CASSRTSGRGETQYF

clone size: .
V gene: TRBV6-5
D gene: TRBD1
J gene: TRBJ1-2
CDR3 DNA: TGTGCCAGCAGTTACTCGTTAGGACAGGGCGGAGGCTACACCTTC
CDR3 protein: CASSYSLGQGGGYTF

clone size: few
V gene: TRBV21-1
D gene: .
J gene: TRBJ2-3
CDR3 DNA: TGTGCCAGCAGCACCGTAGATACGCAGTATTTT
CDR3 protein: CASSTVDTQYF